The rows below give T cell receptor beta chains drawn from one sample of a study of shared clonotypes between healthy human individuals. The table came from immunoSEQ multiplex PCR; TCRdb's copy has only in-frame clones and leaves some out. This sample has around 550,000 clones, with roughly 95% found just once. The source material was naive CD4+ T cells sorted from blood. All receptors come from a woman in her twenties or thirties in good health. Each CDR3 is given with its conserved first and last residue. A D gene is named only where the DNA matches it firmly. Clone size, where shown, is once, few, many, or a class for clones that have expanded.

clone_size j_call v_call cdr3_length d_call cdr3_nt cdr3_aa
NA TRBJ1-1 TRBV15 14 TRBD1 TGTGCCACCAGCCCTACGGGACAGTTGCAAGAAGCTTTCTTT CATSPTGQLQEAFF
NA TRBJ1-2 TRBV7-9 15 TRBD1 TGTGCCAGCAGCTTGCGGGACAGCTCTAACTATGGCTACACCTTC CASSLRDSSNYGYTF
NA TRBJ2-7 TRBV6-4 15 TRBD1 TGTGCCAGCAGTGACCTGGACAGGGGATTCGCCGAGCAGTACTTC CASSDLDRGFAEQYF
NA TRBJ2-4 TRBV5-1 15 TRBD1 TGCGCCAGCAGCTTGCACACGACAGGGGAAAACATTCAGTACTTC CASSLHTTGENIQYF
NA TRBJ1-1 TRBV6-5 13 NA TGTGCCAGCAGTTATGAGTTGAACACTGAAGCTTTCTTT CASSYELNTEAFF
NA TRBJ1-4 TRBV5-4 14 NA TGTGCCAGCAGCTTTGGGCTGGGGAATGAAAAACTGTTTTTT CASSFGLGNEKLFF
NA TRBJ1-1 TRBV5-1 15 NA TGCGCCAGCAGCGTTGGGGGTGGGGTAGGCACTGAAGCTTTCTTT CASSVGGGVGTEAFF
once TRBJ2-7 TRBV18 14 TRBD1 TGTGCCAGCTCACCCGGGACAGGGCCCTACGAGCAGTACTTC CASSPGTGPYEQYF
NA TRBJ2-1 TRBV15 16 TRBD2 TGTGCCACCAGCCCTTCAGGCGGGAGGTCCTACAATGAGCAGTTCTTC CATSPSGGRSYNEQFF
NA TRBJ2-7 TRBV4-2 17 TRBD1 TGTGCCAGCAGCCAAGATGGCGGTGGACAGGGGGCCTACGAGCAGTACTTC CASSQDGGGQGAYEQYF
NA TRBJ1-1 TRBV10-1 13 TRBD1 TGCGCCAGCATGGGACAGGGGGCGGGTGAAGCTTTCTTT CASMGQGAGEAFF
NA TRBJ2-5 TRBV19 14 NA TGTGCCAGTAGTACCAGACTTAGTCAAGAGACCCAGTACTTC CASSTRLSQETQYF
NA TRBJ2-1 TRBV5-6 15 TRBD2 TGTGCCAGCAGTCCGGGACTAGCGGGAGGACGGGAGCAGTTCTTC CASSPGLAGGREQFF
once TRBJ2-1 TRBV6-1 14 TRBD1 TGTGCCAGCAGTGAACGGACAGGGCTCAATGAGCAGTTCTTC CASSERTGLNEQFF
NA TRBJ2-1 TRBV18 15 NA TGTGCCAGCTCACCCCCAGGCAGGGGCGGCGATGAGCAGTTCTTC CASSPPGRGGDEQFF
NA TRBJ2-7 TRBV28 15 NA TGTGCCAGCAGTTTTGGGACGGGGAGCTCCTACGAGCAGTACTTC CASSFGTGSSYEQYF
NA TRBJ2-7 TRBV28 16 NA TGTGCCAGCAGCCCTAGCGGGACAGGGGACCACTACGAGCAGTACTTC CASSPSGTGDHYEQYF
once TRBJ1-2 TRBV7-2 13 NA TGTGCCAGCAGCCACGACGGCAACTATGGCTACACCTTC CASSHDGNYGYTF
NA TRBJ1-1 TRBV2 11 NA TGTGCCAGCAGTATGAACACTGAAGCTTTCTTT CASSMNTEAFF
NA TRBJ2-3 TRBV6-6 16 TRBD2 TGTGCCAGCACCGACGGGACTATAGAAAGCACAGATACGCAGTATTTT CASTDGTIESTDTQYF
NA TRBJ2-7 TRBV4-1 14 NA TGCGCCAGCAGCCAAGTTCCTACCTCCTACGAGCAGTACTTC CASSQVPTSYEQYF
NA TRBJ2-7 TRBV7-9 15 TRBD2 TGTGCCAGCAGCCCCACTAGCGGAGGGGCCTACGAGCAGTACTTC CASSPTSGGAYEQYF
once TRBJ2-2 TRBV5-1 18 NA TGCGCCAGCAGCTTGGTTGTCGATTACCGGAGGGTTACCGGGGAGCTGTTTTTT CASSLVVDYRRVTGELFF
NA TRBJ2-7 TRBV7-8 15 TRBD1 TGTGCCAGCAGCCCCCGGGACAGGGCAACGTACGAGCAGTACTTC CASSPRDRATYEQYF
NA TRBJ2-1 TRBV5-6 17 TRBD2 TGTGCCAGCAGCTTTCTCTTAGCGGGAGGGTCGAACAATGAGCAGTTCTTC CASSFLLAGGSNNEQFF
NA TRBJ2-4 TRBV18 16 TRBD2 TGTGCCAGCTCAATGCGGGGGACTCAAGCCAAAAACATTCAGTACTTC CASSMRGTQAKNIQYF
NA TRBJ2-3 TRBV10-2 16 NA TGCGCCAGCAGTGAGCCGAGAAGGGGTAGCACAGATACGCAGTATTTT CASSEPRRGSTDTQYF
NA TRBJ2-3 TRBV10-3 16 TRBD2 TGTGCCATCAGTGAGTCGGGACTAGGAATTAAGGGTACGCAGTATTTT CAISESGLGIKGTQYF
NA TRBJ2-7 TRBV18 15 TRBD1 TGTGCCAGCTCACTGCCGGGACAGGGACGCGACGAGCAGTACTTC CASSLPGQGRDEQYF
NA TRBJ1-2 TRBV30 14 TRBD1 TGTGCCTGGGACGCCGGGACAGGGACCAATGGCTACACCTTC CAWDAGTGTNGYTF
NA TRBJ1-4 TRBV28 13 NA TGTGCCAGCAGTCCAGCAACTAATGAAAAACTGTTTTTT CASSPATNEKLFF
NA TRBJ2-5 TRBV19 14 NA TGTGCCAGTAGTATTAATCAAGCGGTAGAGACCCAGTACTTC CASSINQAVETQYF
NA TRBJ1-1 TRBV7-9 14 NA TGTGCCAGCAGGGACGGACTTACGCACACTGAAGCTTTCTTT CASRDGLTHTEAFF
NA TRBJ2-4 TRBV5-1 15 NA TGCGCCAGCAGCGCCAGGGGGGCAACCAAAAACATTCAGTACTTC CASSARGATKNIQYF